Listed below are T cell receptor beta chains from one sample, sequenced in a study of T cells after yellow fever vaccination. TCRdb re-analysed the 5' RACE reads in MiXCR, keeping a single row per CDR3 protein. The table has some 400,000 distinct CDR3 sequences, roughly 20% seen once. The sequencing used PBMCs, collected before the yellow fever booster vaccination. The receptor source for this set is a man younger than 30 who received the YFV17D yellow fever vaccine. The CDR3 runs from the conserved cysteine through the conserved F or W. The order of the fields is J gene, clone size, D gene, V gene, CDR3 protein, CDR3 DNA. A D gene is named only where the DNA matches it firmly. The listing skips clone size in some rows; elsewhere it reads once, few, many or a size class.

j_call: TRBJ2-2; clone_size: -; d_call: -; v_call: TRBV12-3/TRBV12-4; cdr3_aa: CASRSFANTGELFF; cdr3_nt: TGTGCCAGCAGAAGTTTTGCGAACACCGGGGAGCTGTTTTTT
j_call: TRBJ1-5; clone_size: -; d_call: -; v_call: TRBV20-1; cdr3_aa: CSGVLGLNQPQHF; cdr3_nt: TGCAGCGGCGTGCTGGGATTAAATCAGCCCCAGCATTTT
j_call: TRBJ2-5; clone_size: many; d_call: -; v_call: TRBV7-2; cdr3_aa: CASSLRGAAGETQYF; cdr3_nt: TGTGCCAGCAGCCTCAGGGGGGCCGCGGGGGAGACCCAGTACTTC
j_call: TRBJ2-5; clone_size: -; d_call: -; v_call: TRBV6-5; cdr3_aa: CASTDPGGQETQYF; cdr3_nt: TGTGCCAGCACTGATCCCGGGGGCCAAGAGACCCAGTACTTC
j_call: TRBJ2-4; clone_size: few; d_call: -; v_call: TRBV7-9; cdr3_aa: CASSPGTAENIQYF; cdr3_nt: TGTGCCAGCAGCCCCGGGACCGCGGAGAACATTCAGTACTTC
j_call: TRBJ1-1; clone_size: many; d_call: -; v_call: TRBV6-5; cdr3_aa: CASIFRGPAGTEAFF; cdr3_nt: TGTGCCAGCATTTTTCGAGGGCCCGCCGGCACTGAAGCTTTCTTT
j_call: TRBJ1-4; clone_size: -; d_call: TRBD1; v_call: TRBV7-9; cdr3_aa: CASTTGTATNEKLFF; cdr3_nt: TGTGCCAGCACCACAGGGACAGCAACTAATGAAAAACTGTTTTTT
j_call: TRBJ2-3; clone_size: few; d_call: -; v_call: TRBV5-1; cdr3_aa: CASSPLDYTSTDTQYF; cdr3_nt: TGCGCCAGCAGCCCGCTGGACTATACTAGCACAGATACGCAGTATTTT
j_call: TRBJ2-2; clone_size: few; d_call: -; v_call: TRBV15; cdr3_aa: CATSRSRGAELFF; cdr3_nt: TGTGCCACCAGCAGATCCCGCGGGGCGGAGCTGTTTTTT
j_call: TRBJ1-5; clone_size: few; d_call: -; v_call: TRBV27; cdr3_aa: CASSLRSYSNQPQHF; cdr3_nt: TGTGCCAGCAGTTTGAGGAGTTATAGCAATCAGCCCCAGCATTTT
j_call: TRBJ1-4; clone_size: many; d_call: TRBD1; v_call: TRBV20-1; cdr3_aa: CSAPGQSNEKLFF; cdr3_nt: TGCAGTGCCCCGGGACAGTCTAATGAAAAACTGTTTTTT
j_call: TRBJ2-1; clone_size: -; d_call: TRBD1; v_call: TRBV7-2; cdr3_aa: CASSPNAGGQFF; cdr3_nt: TGTGCCAGCAGCCCTAACGCAGGGGGGCAGTTCTTC
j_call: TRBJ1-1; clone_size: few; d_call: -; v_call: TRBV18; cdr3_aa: CASSLQHNTEAFF; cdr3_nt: TGTGCCAGCTCACTACAGCACAACACTGAAGCTTTCTTT
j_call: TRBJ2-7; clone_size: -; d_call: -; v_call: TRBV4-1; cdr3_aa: CASSAASGVRGLSYEQYF; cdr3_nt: TGCGCCAGCAGCGCTGCCTCAGGCGTCAGGGGCCTCTCCTACGAGCAGTACTTC
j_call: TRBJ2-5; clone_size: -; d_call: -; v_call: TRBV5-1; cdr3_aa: CSSSLGRLQETQYF; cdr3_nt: TGCTCCAGCAGCTTGGGCAGACTCCAAGAGACCCAGTACTTC
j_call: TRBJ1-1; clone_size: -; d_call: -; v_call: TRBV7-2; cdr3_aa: CASSLWGPEAFF; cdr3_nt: TGTGCCAGCAGCTTATGGGGACCTGAAGCTTTCTTT
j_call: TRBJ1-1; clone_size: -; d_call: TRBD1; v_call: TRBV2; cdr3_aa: CARGQGRYTEAFF; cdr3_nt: TGTGCCAGAGGACAGGGCCGGTACACTGAAGCTTTCTTT
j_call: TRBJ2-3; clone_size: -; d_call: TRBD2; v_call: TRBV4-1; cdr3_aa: CASSGSGGRTATQYF; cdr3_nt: TGCGCCAGCAGCGGGAGCGGGGGGCGCACAGCTACGCAGTATTTT
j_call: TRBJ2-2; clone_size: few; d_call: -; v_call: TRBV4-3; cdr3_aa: CASSQFPGQGGTGELFF; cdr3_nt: TGCGCCAGCAGCCAATTCCCGGGCCAGGGCGGAACCGGGGAGCTGTTTTTT
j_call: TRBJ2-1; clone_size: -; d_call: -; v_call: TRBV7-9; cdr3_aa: CASSLSGAPTHEQFF; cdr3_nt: TGTGCCAGCAGCTTATCCGGGGCCCCCACCCATGAGCAGTTCTTC
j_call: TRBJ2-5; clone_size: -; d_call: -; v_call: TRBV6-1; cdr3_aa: CASMFGIWETQYF; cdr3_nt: TGTGCCAGCATGTTCGGTATCTGGGAGACCCAGTACTTC
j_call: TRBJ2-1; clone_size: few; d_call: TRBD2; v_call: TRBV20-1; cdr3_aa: CSARMRGGSYNEQFF; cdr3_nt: TGCAGTGCTAGAATGCGGGGGGGCTCCTACAATGAGCAGTTCTTC
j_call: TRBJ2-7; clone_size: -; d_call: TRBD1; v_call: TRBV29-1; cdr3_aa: CSVAQGAYEQYF; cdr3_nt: TGCAGCGTGGCCCAGGGGGCCTACGAGCAGTACTTC
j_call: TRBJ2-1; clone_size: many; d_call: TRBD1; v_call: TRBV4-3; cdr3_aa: CASSQTTGVTDEQFF; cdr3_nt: TGCGCCAGCAGCCAGACGACAGGGGTAACTGATGAGCAGTTCTTC
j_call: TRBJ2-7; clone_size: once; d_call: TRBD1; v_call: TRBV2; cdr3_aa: CASSEQGVLYEQYF; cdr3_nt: TGTGCCAGCAGTGAACAGGGGGTACTCTACGAGCAGTACTTC
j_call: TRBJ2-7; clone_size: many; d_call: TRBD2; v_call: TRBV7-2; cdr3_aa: CASSLTSGGYEQYF; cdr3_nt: TGTGCCAGCAGCTTAACTAGCGGGGGTTACGAGCAGTACTTC
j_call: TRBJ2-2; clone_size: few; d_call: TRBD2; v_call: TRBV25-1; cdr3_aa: CASQRGTDTGELFF; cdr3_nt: TGTGCCAGCCAGCGGGGGACCGACACCGGGGAGCTGTTTTTT
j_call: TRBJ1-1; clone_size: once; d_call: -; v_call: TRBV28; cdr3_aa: CASIRTGTEAFF; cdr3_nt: TGTGCCAGCATCCGGACGGGCACTGAAGCTTTCTTT
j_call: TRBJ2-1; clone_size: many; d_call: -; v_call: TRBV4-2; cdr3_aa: CASSQPLDYNEQFF; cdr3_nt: TGTGCCAGCAGCCAGCCTCTGGACTACAATGAGCAGTTCTTC
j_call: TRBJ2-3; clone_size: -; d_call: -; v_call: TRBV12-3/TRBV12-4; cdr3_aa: CASSPRGRGKGDTQYF; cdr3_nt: TGTGCCAGCAGTCCCCGGGGGCGGGGGAAGGGAGATACGCAGTATTTT
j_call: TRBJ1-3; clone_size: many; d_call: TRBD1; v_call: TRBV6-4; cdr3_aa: CASSDSIGTGRGNTIYF; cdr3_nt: TGTGCCAGCAGTGACTCGATTGGGACAGGGAGAGGAAACACCATATATTTT
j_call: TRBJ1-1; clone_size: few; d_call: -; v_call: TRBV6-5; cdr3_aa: CATKPGQANTEAFF; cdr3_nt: TGTGCCACCAAACCGGGCCAGGCAAACACTGAAGCTTTCTTT
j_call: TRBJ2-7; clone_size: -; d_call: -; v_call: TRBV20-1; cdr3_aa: CSARVFGGGKYEQYF; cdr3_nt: TGCAGTGCTAGAGTGTTCGGAGGGGGGAAGTACGAGCAGTACTTC